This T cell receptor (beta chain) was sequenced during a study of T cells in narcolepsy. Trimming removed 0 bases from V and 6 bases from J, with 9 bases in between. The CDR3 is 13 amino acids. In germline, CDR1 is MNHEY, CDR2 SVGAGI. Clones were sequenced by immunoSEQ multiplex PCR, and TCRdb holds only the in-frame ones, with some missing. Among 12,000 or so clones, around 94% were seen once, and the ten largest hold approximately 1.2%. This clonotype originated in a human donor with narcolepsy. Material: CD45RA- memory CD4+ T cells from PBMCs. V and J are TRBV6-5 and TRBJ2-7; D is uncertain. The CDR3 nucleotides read TGTGCCAGCAGTTACTCCCTCGCACGCGAGCAGTACTTC. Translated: CASSYSLAREQYF.